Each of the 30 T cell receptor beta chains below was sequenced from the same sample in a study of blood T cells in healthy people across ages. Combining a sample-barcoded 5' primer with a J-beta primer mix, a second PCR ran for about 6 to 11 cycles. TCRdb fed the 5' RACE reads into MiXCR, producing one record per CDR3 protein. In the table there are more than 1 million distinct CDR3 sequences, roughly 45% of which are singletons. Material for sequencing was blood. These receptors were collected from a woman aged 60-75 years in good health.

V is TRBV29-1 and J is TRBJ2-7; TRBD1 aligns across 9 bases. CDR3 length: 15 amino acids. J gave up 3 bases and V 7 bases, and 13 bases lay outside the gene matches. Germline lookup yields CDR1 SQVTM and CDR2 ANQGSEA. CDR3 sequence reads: CSAVGRTGDFYEQYF. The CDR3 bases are TGCAGCGCTGTGGGCCGGACAGGGGATTTCTACGAGCAGTACTTC.

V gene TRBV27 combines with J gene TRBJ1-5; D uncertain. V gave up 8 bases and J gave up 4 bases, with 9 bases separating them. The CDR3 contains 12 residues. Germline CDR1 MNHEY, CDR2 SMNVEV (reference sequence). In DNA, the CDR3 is TGTGCCAGCGGAACCTCTAATCAGCCCCAGCATTTT. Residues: CASGTSNQPQHF.

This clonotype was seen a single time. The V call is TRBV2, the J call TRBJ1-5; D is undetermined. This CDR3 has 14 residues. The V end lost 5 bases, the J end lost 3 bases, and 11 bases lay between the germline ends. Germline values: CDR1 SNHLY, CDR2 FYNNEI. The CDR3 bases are TGTGCCAGCAGTTGGACCGAAGACAATCAGCCCCAGCATTTT. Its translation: CASSWTEDNQPQHF.

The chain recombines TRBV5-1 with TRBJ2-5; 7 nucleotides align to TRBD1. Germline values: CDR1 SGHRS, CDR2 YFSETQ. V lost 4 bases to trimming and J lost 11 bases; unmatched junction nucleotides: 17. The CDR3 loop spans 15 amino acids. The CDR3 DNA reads TGCGCCAGCAGCCCAGGACAGGTGGTTGTAGGGGAGCAGTACTTC. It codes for CASSPGQVVVGEQYF.

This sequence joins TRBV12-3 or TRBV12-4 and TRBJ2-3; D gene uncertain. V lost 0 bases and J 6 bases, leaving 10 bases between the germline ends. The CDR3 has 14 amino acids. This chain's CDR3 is CASSLAMIVDTQYF. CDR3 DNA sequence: TGTGCCAGCAGTTTAGCGATGATAGTGGATACGCAGTATTTT.

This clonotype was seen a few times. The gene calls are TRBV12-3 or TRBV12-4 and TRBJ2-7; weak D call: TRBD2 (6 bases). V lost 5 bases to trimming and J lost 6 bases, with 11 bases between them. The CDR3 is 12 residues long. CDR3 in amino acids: CASSHGSTEQYF. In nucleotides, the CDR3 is TGTGCCAGCAGTCACGGGAGTACCGAGCAGTACTTC.

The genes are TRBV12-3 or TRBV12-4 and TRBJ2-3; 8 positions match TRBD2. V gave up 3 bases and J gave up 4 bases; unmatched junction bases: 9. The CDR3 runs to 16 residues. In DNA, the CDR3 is TGTGCCAGCAGTTTTGGCGCAGCGGGAGCCGCAGATACGCAGTATTTT. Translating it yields CASSFGAAGAADTQYF.

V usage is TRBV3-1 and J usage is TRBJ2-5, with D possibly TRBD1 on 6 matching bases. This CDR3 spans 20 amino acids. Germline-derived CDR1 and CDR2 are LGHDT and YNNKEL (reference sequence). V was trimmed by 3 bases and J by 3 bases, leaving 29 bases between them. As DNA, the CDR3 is TGTGCCAGCAGCCACCCCGGGACATTCCTCCCCTTGCCCGAAGAAGAGACCCAGTACTTC. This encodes CASSHPGTFLPLPEEETQYF.

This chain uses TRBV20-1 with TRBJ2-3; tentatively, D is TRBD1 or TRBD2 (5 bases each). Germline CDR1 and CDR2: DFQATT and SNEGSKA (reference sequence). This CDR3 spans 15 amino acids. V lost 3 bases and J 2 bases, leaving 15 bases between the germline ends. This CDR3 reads CSASEGTRYTDTQYF. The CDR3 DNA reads TGCAGTGCTAGCGAGGGGACGCGTTACACAGATACGCAGTATTTT.

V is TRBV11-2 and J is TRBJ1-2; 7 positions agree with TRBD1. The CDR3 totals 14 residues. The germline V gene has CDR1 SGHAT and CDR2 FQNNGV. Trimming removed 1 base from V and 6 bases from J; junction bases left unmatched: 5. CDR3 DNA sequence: TGTGCCAGCAGCTTAGCGTTGGGGACAGATGGCTACACCTTC. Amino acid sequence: CASSLALGTDGYTF.

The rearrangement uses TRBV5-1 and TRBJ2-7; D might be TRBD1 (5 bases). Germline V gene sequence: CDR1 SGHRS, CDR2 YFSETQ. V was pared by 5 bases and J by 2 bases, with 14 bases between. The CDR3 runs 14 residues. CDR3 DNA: TGCGCCAGCAGTCTGGTAGGGGTCACCTACGAGCAGTACTTC. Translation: CASSLVGVTYEQYF. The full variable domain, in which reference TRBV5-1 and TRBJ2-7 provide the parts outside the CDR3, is KAGVTQTPRYLIKTRGQQVTLSCSPISGHRSVSWYQQTPGQGLQFLFEYFSETQRNKGNFPGRFSGRQFSNSRSEMNVSTLELGDSALYLCASSLVGVTYEQYFGPGTRLTVT.

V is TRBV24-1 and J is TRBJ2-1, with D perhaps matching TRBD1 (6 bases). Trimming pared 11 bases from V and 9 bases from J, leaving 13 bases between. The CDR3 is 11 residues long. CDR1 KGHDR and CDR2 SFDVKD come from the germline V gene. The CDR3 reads CANGTRGEQFF. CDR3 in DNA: TGTGCCAACGGGACAAGGGGTGAGCAGTTCTTC.

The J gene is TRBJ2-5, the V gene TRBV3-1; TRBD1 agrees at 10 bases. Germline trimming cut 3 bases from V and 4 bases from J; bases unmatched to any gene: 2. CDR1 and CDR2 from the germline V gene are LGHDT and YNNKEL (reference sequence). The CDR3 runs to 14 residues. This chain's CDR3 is CASSHGDRGETQYF. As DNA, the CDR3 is TGTGCCAGCAGCCATGGGGACAGGGGAGAGACCCAGTACTTC.

CDR3 loop: CASSYGTTREQYF. Here the CDR3 DNA reads TGTGCCAGCAGTTACGGGACGACCCGGGAGCAGTACTTC. The gene calls are TRBV6-5 and TRBJ2-7; either TRBD1 or TRBD2 may fit D (5 bases each). This CDR3 is built from 13 residues. V was trimmed by 2 bases and J by 7 bases, leaving 12 bases between them. CDR1 and CDR2 from the germline V gene are MNHEY and SVGAGI.

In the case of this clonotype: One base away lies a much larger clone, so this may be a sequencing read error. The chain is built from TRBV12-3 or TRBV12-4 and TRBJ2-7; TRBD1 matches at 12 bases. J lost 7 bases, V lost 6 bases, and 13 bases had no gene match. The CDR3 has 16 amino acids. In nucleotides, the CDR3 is TGTGCCAGCAGCTACACCGGGACAGGGGGCTTGAATGAGCAGTACTTC. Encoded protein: CASSYTGTGGLNEQYF.

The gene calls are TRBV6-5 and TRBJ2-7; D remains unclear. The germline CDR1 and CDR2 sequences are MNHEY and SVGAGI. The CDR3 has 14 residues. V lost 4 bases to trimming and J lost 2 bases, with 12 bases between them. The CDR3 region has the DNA TGTGCCAGCAGTTTCGAACGGGTAGCCTACGAGCAGTACTTC. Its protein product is CASSFERVAYEQYF.

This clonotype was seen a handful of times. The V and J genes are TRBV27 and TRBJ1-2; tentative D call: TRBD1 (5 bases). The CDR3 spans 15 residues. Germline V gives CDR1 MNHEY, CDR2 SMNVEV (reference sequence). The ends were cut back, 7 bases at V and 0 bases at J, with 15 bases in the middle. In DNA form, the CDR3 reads TGTGCCAGCAATCCCGCGGGGGGGACTAACTATGGCTACACCTTC. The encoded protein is CASNPAGGTNYGYTF.

The CDR3 DNA follows: TGTGCCAGCAGCTTCGGGGGTGGCCTGGGGGAGACCCAGTACTTC. This gives the protein CASSFGGGLGETQYF. The chain employs TRBV11-2 and TRBJ2-7, with a weak D call TRBD2 (6 bases). The end of the DNA aligns better with TRBJ2-5, so the J call may be wrong. Per the germline V gene, CDR1 is SGHAT and CDR2 is FQNNGV. The CDR3 sequence is 15 residues long.

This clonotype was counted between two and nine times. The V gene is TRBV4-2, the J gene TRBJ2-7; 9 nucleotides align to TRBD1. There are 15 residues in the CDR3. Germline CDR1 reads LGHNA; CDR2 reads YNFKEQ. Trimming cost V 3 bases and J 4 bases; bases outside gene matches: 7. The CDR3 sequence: CASSQGTGKGYEQYF. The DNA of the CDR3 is TGTGCCAGCAGCCAGGGGACAGGGAAAGGTTACGAGCAGTACTTC.

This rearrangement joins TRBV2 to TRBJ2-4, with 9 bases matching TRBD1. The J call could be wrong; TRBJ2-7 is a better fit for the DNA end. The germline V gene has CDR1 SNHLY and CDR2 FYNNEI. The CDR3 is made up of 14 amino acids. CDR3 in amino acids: CASKEDRGLSEQYF. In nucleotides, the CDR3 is TGTGCCAGCAAAGAGGACAGGGGTCTATCCGAGCAGTACTTC.

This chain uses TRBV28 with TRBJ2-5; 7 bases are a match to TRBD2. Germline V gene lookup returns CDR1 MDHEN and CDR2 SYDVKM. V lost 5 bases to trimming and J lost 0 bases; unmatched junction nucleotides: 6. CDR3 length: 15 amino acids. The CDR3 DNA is TGTGCCAGCAGTCCCCTACTAGCGAACCAAGAGACCCAGTACTTC. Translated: CASSPLLANQETQYF.

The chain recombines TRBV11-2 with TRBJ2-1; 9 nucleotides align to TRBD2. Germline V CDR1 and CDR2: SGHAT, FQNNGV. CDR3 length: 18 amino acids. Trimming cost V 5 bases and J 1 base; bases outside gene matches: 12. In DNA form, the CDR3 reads TGTGCCAGCAGCCGGAGGGCCCCGCGGGGGGGTTCCTACAATGAGCAGTTCTTC. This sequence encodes CASSRRAPRGGSYNEQFF.

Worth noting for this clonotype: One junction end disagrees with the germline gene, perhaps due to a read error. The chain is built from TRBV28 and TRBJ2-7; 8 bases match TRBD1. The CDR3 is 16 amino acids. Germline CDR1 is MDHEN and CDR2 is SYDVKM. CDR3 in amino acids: CASSSSDRGLSYERYF. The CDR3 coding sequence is TGTGCCAGCAGTTCCTCCGACAGGGGCCTCTCCTACGAGCGGTACTTC.

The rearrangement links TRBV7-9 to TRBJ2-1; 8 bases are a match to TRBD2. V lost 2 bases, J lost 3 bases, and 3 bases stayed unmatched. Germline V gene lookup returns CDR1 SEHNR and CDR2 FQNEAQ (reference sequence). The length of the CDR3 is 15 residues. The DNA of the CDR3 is TGTGCCAGCAGCTTATGGAGCGGGAGCTACAATGAGCAGTTCTTC. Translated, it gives CASSLWSGSYNEQFF.

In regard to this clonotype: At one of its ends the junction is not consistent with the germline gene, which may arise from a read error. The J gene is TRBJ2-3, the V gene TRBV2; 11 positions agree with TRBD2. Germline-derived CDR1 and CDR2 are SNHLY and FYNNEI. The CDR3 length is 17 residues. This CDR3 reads CAGSGTRLAGRSDTQYF. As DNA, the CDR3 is TGTGCCGGCAGTGGTACAAGACTAGCGGGGAGGTCAGATACGCAGTATTTT.

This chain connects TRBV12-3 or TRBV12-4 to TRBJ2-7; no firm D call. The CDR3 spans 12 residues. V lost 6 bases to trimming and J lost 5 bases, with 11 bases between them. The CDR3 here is CASRRHPDEQYF. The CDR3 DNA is TGTGCCAGCAGGCGCCACCCGGACGAGCAGTACTTC.

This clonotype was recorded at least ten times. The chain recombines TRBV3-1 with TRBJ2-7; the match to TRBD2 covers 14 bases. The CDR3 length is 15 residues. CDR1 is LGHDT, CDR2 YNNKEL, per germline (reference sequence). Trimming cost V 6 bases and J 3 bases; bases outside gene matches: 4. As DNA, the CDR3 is TGTGCCAGCAGTCCCGGGACTAGCGGGAGCTACGAGCAGTACTTC. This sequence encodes CASSPGTSGSYEQYF.

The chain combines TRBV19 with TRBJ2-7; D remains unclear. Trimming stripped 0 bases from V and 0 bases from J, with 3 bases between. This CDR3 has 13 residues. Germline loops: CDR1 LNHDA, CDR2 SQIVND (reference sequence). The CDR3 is CASSIEDSYEQYF. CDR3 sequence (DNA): TGTGCCAGTAGTATAGAAGACTCCTACGAGCAGTACTTC.

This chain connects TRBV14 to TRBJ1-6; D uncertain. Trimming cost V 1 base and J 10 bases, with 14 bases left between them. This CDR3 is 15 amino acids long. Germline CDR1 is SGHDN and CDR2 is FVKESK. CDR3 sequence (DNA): TGTGCCAGCAGCCAAGGGGGAGGATTAAGATCACCCCTCCACTTT. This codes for CASSQGGGLRSPLHF.

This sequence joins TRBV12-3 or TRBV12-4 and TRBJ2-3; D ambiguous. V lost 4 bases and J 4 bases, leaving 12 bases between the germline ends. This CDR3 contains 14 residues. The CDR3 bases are TGTGCCAGCAGTTCAAGAGGTGGGGCAGATACGCAGTATTTT. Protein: CASSSRGGADTQYF.